This section outlines one TCR beta chain sequence together with its context. Its target is unknown. This sample is part of a study of tumor-infiltrating lymphocytes in localized non-small cell lung cancer. Study in general: Each patient gave resected tumor and non-adjacent uninvolved lung tissue. Study results and caveats: Compared with uninvolved lung, tumors showed higher T cell infiltration by TCRbeta sequencing.

Germline V gene sequence: CDR1 GTSNPN, CDR2 SVGIG (reference sequence). V lost 0 bases and J lost 0, with 5 bases in between. The CDR3 is 13 amino acids. The table came from immunoSEQ multiplex PCR; TCRdb's copy has only in-frame clones and leaves some out. Among 7,000 or so clones listed, 71% were seen once. This TCR was sampled from a human donor with non-small cell lung cancer. The sequencing input was lung tumor tissue. The chain employs TRBV30 and TRBJ1-2; the D is unclear. The CDR3 DNA is TGTGCCTGGAGTGTTGCCTCTAACTATGGCTACACCTTC. It yields the protein CAWSVASNYGYTF.